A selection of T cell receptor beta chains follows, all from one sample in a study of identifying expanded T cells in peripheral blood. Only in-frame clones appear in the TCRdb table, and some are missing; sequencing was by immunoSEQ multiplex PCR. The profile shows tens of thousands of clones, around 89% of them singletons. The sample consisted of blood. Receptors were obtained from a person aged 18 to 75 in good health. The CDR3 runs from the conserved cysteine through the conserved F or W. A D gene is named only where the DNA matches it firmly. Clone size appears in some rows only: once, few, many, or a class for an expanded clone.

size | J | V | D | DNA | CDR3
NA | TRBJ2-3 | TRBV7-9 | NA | TGTGCCAGCAGCTTTACAGATACGCAGTATTTT | CASSFTDTQYF
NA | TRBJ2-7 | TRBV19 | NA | TGTGCCAGTAAGGACAGCCGAGAAAGCTCCTACGAGCAGTACTTC | CASKDSRESSYEQYF
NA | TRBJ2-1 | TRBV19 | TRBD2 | TGTGCCAGTAGTATAGTGCGGGGGGATGAGCAGTTCTTC | CASSIVRGDEQFF
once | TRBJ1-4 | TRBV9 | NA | TGTGCCAGCAGCGTAGAGGGGGGTTTGAATGAAAAACTGTTTTTT | CASSVEGGLNEKLFF
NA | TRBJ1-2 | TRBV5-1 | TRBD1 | TGCGCCAGCAGCCATTACAGGGGAGGCTACACCTTC | CASSHYRGGYTF
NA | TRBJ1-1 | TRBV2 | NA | TGTGCCAGCACTTTCGGGGGACTATCGGCTTTCTTT | CASTFGGLSAFF
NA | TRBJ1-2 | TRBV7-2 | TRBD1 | TGTGCCAGCAGCTTAGCTTCTCCAGGGGGACGTGGCTACACCTTC | CASSLASPGGRGYTF
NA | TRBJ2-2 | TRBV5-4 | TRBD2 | TGTGCCAGCAGTCAGGGACTAGCGGGCACCGGGGAGCTGTTTTTT | CASSQGLAGTGELFF
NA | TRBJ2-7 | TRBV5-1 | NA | TGCGCCAGCAGCTTGGGGGGGACGGAACTAGCTCTGTACTTC | CASSLGGTELALYF
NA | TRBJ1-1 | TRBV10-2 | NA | TGCGCCAGCAGTAAGGGTAGGGGCACTGAAGCTTTCTTT | CASSKGRGTEAFF
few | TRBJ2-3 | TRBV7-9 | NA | TGTGCCAGCAGTCCCACAGGGTACAACACAGATACGCAGTATTTT | CASSPTGYNTDTQYF
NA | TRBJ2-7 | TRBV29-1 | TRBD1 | TGCAGCGTACCGGGACAGGGGGCCTACGAGCAGTACTTC | CSVPGQGAYEQYF
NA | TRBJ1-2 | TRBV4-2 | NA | TGTGCCAGCAGCCAAGATGGGCGGGACCGGCCCGGCGGCTACACCTTC | CASSQDGRDRPGGYTF
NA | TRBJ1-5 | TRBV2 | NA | TGTGCCAGCAAAGGGGGAACGGAGCGGAATCAGCCCCAGCATTTT | CASKGGTERNQPQHF
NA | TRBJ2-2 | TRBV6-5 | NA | TGTGCCAGCAGTCCCGGGGAGGCCGGGGAGCTGTTTTTT | CASSPGEAGELFF
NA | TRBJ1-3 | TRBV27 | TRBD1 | TGTGCCAGCAGTCTGGGACAGGGAAAGGCTGGAAACACCATATATTTT | CASSLGQGKAGNTIYF
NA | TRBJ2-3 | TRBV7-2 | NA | TGTGCCAGCAGCTCGAGCATGACAGATACGCAGTATTTT | CASSSSMTDTQYF
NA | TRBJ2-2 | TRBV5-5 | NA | TGTGCCAGCAGCCGAGGAGGACTCGGGGAGCTGTTTTTT | CASSRGGLGELFF
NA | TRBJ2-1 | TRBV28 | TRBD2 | TGTGCCAGCAGTCCCACCCGGGGTAGCGGGACTTACAATGAGCAGTTCTTC | CASSPTRGSGTYNEQFF
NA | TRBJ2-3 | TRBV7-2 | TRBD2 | TGTGCCAGCAGCCCCCAAAGCGGGAGTTCTGATACGCAGTATTTT | CASSPQSGSSDTQYF
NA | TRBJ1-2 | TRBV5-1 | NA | TGCGCCAGCAGCTTGGAACTTGACAGAAACTATGGCTACACCTTC | CASSLELDRNYGYTF
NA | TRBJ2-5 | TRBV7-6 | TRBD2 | TGTGCCAGCAGCCTTAGCGGGACTCTAGAGACCCAGTACTTC | CASSLSGTLETQYF
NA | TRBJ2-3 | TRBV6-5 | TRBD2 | TGTGCCAGCACTACCAGCGGGGCGGGGGATACGCAGTATTTT | CASTTSGAGDTQYF
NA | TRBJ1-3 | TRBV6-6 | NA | TGTGCCGCACGAGAGGGTATCTCTGGAAACACCATATATTTT | CAAREGISGNTIYF
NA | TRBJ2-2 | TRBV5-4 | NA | TGTGCCAGCAGCTCAATAGGGAAGGGAGACACCGGGGAGCTGTTTTTT | CASSSIGKGDTGELFF
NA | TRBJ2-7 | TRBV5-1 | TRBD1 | TGCGCCAGCAGCTTGATGCAGGGGGCTACCTACGAGCAGTACTTC | CASSLMQGATYEQYF
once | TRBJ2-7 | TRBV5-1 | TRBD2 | TGCGCCAGCAGCGGCGGGACTAGCTCCTACGAGCAGTACTTC | CASSGGTSSYEQYF
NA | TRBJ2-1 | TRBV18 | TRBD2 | TGTGCCAGCTCCACTCAGCGGGAGGAGGAGCAGTTCTTC | CASSTQREEEQFF
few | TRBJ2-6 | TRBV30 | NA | TGTGCCTGGATGAGGGGGTTAGGGGCCAACGTCCTGACTTTC | CAWMRGLGANVLTF
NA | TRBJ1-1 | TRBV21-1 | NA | TGTGCCAGCAGCAAGACGGGACACTCGAACACTGAAGCTTTCTTT | CASSKTGHSNTEAFF
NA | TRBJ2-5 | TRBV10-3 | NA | TGTGCCATCAGAGGACCTTCCGTGGCGACCCAGTACTTC | CAIRGPSVATQYF
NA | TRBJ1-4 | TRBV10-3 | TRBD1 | TGTGCCGCCCAGGGGGCAACTAATGAAAAACTGTTTTTT | CAAQGATNEKLFF
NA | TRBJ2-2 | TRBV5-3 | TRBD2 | TGTGCCAGAAGCTCCGGACTAGCGGGAGTAGGCACCGGGGAGCTGTTTTTT | CARSSGLAGVGTGELFF
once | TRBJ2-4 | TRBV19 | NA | TGTGCCAGTAGTAGGACGACAGGAGGATCAGCCAAAAACATTCAGTACTTC | CASSRTTGGSAKNIQYF
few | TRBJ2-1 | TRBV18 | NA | TGTGCCAGCTCACGGGGAGGCCCATTCAATGAGCAGTTCTTC | CASSRGGPFNEQFF
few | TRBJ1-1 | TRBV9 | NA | TGTGCCAGCAGCGTAGTGGGGGACACTGAAGCTTTCTTT | CASSVVGDTEAFF
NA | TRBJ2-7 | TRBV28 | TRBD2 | TGTGCCAGCAGTTCCTCCGGGACTAGCGGGAGGGTCTACGAGCAGTACTTC | CASSSSGTSGRVYEQYF
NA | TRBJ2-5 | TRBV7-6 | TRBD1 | TGTGCCAGCAGCCTCGTTGGGACAGGGGTTGGGGAGACCCAGTACTTC | CASSLVGTGVGETQYF
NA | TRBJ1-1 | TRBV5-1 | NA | TGCGCCAGCAGCCCCAAGCCGCTTGACCTGAACACTGAAGCTTTCTTT | CASSPKPLDLNTEAFF
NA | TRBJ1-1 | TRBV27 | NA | TGTGCCAGCAGTTTTAGTCGAATGAACACTGAAGCTTTCTTT | CASSFSRMNTEAFF
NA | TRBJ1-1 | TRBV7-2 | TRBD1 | TGTGCCAGCAGCGTGAAACAGGGGGCCGGGTCTTTCTTT | CASSVKQGAGSFF